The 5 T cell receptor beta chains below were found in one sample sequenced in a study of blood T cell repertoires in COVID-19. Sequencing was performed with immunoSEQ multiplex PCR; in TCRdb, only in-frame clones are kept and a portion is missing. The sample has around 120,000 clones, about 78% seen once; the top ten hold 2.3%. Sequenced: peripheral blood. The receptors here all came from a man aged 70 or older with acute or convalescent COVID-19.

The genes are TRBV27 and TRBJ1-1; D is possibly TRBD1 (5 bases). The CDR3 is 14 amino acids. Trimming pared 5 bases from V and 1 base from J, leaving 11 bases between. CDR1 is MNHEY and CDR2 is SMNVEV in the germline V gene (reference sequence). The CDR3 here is CASSPRGGNTEAFF. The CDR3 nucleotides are TGTGCCAGCAGTCCCCGCGGGGGGAACACTGAAGCTTTCTTT.

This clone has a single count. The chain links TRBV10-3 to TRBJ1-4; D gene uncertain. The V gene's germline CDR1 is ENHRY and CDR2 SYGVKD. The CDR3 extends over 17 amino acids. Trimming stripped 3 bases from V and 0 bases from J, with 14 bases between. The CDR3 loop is CAISEGRASATNEKLFF. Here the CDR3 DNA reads TGTGCCATCAGTGAAGGGAGGGCCTCCGCAACTAATGAAAAACTGTTTTTT.

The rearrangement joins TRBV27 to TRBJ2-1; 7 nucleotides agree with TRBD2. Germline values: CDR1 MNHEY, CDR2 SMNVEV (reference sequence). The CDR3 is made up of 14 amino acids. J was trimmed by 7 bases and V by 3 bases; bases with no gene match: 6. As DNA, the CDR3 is TGTGCCAGCAGTTTTACTAGCGATAGAAATGAGCAGTTCTTC. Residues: CASSFTSDRNEQFF.

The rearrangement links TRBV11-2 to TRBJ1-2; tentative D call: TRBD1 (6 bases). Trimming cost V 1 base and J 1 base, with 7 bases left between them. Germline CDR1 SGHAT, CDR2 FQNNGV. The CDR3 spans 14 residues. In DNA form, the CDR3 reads TGTGCCAGCAGCTTAGCAGGGGTTAACTATGGCTACACCTTC. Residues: CASSLAGVNYGYTF.

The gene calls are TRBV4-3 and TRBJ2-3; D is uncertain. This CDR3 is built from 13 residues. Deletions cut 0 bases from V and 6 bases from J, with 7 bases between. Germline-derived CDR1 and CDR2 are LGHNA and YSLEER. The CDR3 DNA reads TGCGCCAGCAGCCAAGACTTCGTGGATACGCAGTATTTT. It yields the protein CASSQDFVDTQYF.